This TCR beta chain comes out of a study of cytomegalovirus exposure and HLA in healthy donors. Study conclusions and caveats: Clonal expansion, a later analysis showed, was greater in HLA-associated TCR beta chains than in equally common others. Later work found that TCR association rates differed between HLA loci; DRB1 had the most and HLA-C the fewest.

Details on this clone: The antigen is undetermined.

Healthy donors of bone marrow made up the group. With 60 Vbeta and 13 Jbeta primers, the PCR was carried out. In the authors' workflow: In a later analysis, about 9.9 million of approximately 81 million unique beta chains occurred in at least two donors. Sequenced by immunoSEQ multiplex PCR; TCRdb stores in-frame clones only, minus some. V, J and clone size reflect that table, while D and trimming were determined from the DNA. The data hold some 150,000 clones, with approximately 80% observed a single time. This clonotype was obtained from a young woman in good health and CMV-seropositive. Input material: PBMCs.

CDR3 nucleotides: TGTGCCAGCACGGGGACAGGGGGTCGGAGGCCCCAGCATTTT. Protein product: CASTGTGGRRPQHF. The chain joins TRBV28 to TRBJ1-5; TRBD1 agrees at 11 bases. V gave up 7 bases and J gave up 9 bases; unmatched junction bases: 8. Germline CDR1 and CDR2: MDHEN and SYDVKM. The CDR3 contains 14 residues.